What follows is one T cell receptor (beta chain) and its context. Its antigen is unidentified. Clones were sequenced by immunoSEQ multiplex PCR, and TCRdb holds only the in-frame ones, with some missing. The sample contains about 140,000 clones, roughly 90% of which appear only once. This sample was taken from a study of T cell responses to AZD1222 COVID-19 vaccine. Study findings and constraints: Unmutated variant regions are reportedly the target of nearly half of TCRs that are spike-specific. Clonal diversity was possibly underestimated; the donors were predominantly white British and more often female. Spike-wide vaccine-associated CD4 TCRs dominated at 160-218 and 743-854. Elevations in Spike-specific TCR breadth and depth followed administration of two AZD1222 doses.

Per the germline V gene, CDR1 is MDHEN and CDR2 is SYDVKM. Trimming cost V 7 bases and J 5 bases, with 9 bases left between them. The CDR3 has 11 residues. The chain uses TRBV28 and TRBJ2-7; D remains unclear. The clonotype originates from an adult in good health. Here the sequenced sample was peripheral blood, taken on day 0 of AZD1222 vaccination. CDR3 sequence: CASKAVDEQYF. The CDR3 DNA reads TGTGCCAGCAAGGCGGTCGACGAGCAGTACTTC.